This T cell receptor (beta chain) is from a study of cytomegalovirus exposure and HLA in healthy donors. The overall study: Out of 180 million or so T cells, an earlier analysis found roughly 100 million unique TCR beta sequences in total. General study points: After further analysis at a later stage, roughly 16,000 TCR beta sequences were associated with HLA alleles at 0.05 false discovery rate. A previous analysis found most TCR beta V segments productive roughly 87% or roughly 30% of the time.

The PCR used 60 Vbeta and 13 Jbeta primers. Method: immunoSEQ multiplex PCR; TCRdb's copy keeps in-frame clones and lacks some. The sample carries 180,000 or so clones, about 10% recorded once. The CDR3 is 18 amino acids. Looked up from germline, CDR1 is LNHDA and CDR2 is SQIVND (reference sequence). The trim removed 3 bases at V and 0 bases at J, leaving 8 bases unmatched. While unrecorded immune exposures were likely, the donors were nominally healthy when sampled. Turning to this clone: The antigen is unknown.

The V call is TRBV19, the J call TRBJ2-6; 7 positions agree with TRBD2. The TCR comes from a woman in her thirties in good health and CMV-seropositive. Sequencing was performed on PBMCs. CDR3 sequence: CASSIYGTGGSGANVLTF. In DNA form, the CDR3 reads TGTGCCAGTAGTATTTACGGGACGGGGGGCTCTGGGGCCAACGTCCTGACTTTC.